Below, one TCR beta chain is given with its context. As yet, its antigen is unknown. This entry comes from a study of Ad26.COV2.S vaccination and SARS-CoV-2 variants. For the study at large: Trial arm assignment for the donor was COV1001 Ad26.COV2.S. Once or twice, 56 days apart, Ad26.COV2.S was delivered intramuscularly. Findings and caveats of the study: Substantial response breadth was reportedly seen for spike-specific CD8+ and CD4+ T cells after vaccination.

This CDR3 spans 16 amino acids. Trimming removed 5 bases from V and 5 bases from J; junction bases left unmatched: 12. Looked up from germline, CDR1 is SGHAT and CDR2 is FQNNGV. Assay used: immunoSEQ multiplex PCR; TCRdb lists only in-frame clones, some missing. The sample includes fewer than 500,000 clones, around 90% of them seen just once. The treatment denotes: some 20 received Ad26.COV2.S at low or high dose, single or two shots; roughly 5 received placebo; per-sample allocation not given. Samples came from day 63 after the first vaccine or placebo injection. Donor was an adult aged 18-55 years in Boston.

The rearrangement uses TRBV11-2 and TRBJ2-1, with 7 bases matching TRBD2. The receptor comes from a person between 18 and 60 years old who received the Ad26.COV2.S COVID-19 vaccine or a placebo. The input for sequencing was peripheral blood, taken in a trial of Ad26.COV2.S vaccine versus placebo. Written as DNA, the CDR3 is TGTGCCAGCAGCCCGAGGATAGCGGGCCTTAACAATGAGCAGTTCTTC. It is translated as CASSPRIAGLNNEQFF. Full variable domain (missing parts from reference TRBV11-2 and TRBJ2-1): EAGVAQSPRYKIIEKRQSVAFWCNPISGHATLYWYQQILGQGPKLLIQFQNNGVVDDSQLPKDRFSAERLKGVDSTLKIQPAKLEDSAVYLCASSPRIAGLNNEQFFGPGTRLTVL.